These 6 T cell receptor beta chains originate from one sample sequenced in a study of blood T cell repertoires in COVID-19. Some clones are missing from TCRdb's copy, which holds only in-frame ones; the method was immunoSEQ multiplex PCR. In the table there are some 390,000 clones, around nine tenths of which are singletons. Sequenced: peripheral blood. The receptors come from a woman between 40 and 50 years old with COVID-19, enrolled during active disease.

This clone has just one count. The V gene is TRBV6-5, the J gene TRBJ1-1; D is unresolved. The CDR3 covers 15 residues. The germline gives CDR1 MNHEY, CDR2 SVGAGI. Trimming cost V 2 bases and J 1 base, with 11 bases left between them. The CDR3 here is CASSYTVDGNTEAFF. CDR3 sequence (DNA): TGTGCCAGCAGTTACACTGTCGATGGGAACACTGAAGCTTTCTTT.

This clone showed up just once. The rearrangement joins TRBV15 to TRBJ1-1; D is unresolved. This CDR3 has 17 residues. The V gene lost 2 bases and the J gene lost 0 bases, with 16 bases spanning the gap. The germline CDR1 and CDR2 sequences are LNHNV and YYDKDF (reference sequence). CDR3 in amino acids: CATSRSPRTRLNTEAFF. The CDR3, as DNA: TGTGCCACCAGCAGATCCCCTCGGACTCGGTTGAACACTGAAGCTTTCTTT. Supplemented by reference TRBV15 and TRBJ1-1, the full variable domain reads DAMVIQNPRYQVTQFGKPVTLSCSQTLNHNVMYWYQQKSSQAPKLLFHYYDKDFNNEADTPDNFQSRRPNTSFCFLDIRSPGLGDTAMYLCATSRSPRTRLNTEAFFGQGTRLTVV.

The chain joins TRBV19 to TRBJ1-5, with TRBD1 identical over 7 bases. The CDR3 spans 15 residues. The germline gives CDR1 LNHDA, CDR2 SQIVND (reference sequence). Trimming at V came to 6 bases and at J to 0 bases, leaving 5 bases not matched to a gene. The CDR3 sequence is CASRLTGVSNQPQHF. The DNA of the CDR3 is TGTGCCAGTAGGTTAACAGGGGTTAGCAATCAGCCCCAGCATTTT.

J is TRBJ1-5 and V is TRBV7-2; 8 bases are shared with TRBD1. Germline V gene sequence: CDR1 SGHTA, CDR2 FQGNSA. CDR3 length: 14 residues. J gave up 6 bases and V 5 bases, and 6 bases lay outside the gene matches. CDR3 loop: CASSPGGVGQPQHF. In DNA, the CDR3 is TGTGCCAGCAGCCCAGGGGGCGTAGGTCAGCCCCAGCATTTT.

In DNA, the CDR3 is TGTGCCAGCAGCGTAGCTGTGGGGAGCTCCTACAATGAGCAGTTCTTC. Translated, it gives CASSVAVGSSYNEQFF. V and J are TRBV9 and TRBJ2-1, with D perhaps matching TRBD2 (5 bases). The CDR3 spans 16 residues. The germline V gene has CDR1 SGDLS and CDR2 YYNGEE. V gave up 0 bases and J gave up 0 bases, with 10 bases separating them.

This rearrangement joins TRBV5-8 to TRBJ2-3; no clear D gene. This CDR3 is 13 amino acids long. V lost 2 bases and J lost 4, with 8 bases in between. Germline loops: CDR1 SGHTS, CDR2 YDEGEE. The CDR3 region is CASSFILSDTQYF. Here the CDR3 DNA reads TGTGCCAGCAGCTTTATTTTGTCAGATACGCAGTATTTT.